This T cell receptor (beta chain) derives from a study of immune heterogeneity within non-small cell lung tumors. For the study at large: In total, the tumors were 4 squamous cell carcinomas, roughly 10 non-squamous carcinomas and 1 not otherwise specified.

Study conclusions and caveats: Each patient's tumor sites shared recurring identical dominant CDR3 beta clonotypes, and individual sites also carried their own high-frequency clones. Local T-cell clonality and local tumor mutational burden correlated moderately but significantly (R around 0.3).

TCRs were amplified from 600 ng gDNA of bulk tumor per sample. Multiple biopsies spaced far apart were taken from each primary tumor during surgery. The cohort was untreated, with newly diagnosed non-small cell lung cancer undergoing curative surgery. Amplifying TCR beta CDR3 involved multiplex PCR carried out with 32 V and 13 J primers. TCRdb itself ran the multiplex PCR reads through MiXCR, one entry per CDR3 protein. Of fewer than 10,000 distinct CDR3 sequences in the sample, roughly 30% were seen once. From germline, CDR1 is SGHRS and CDR2 YFSETQ. The CDR3 runs to 13 residues. The V and J ends lost 6 bases and 4 bases respectively, with 12 bases between them. This clonotype was detected many times. The antigen is unknown.

This TCR was recovered from a man between 60 and 70 years old with non-small cell lung cancer. The chain links TRBV5-1 to TRBJ2-3; D is uncertain. The sample taken for sequencing was lung tumor tissue. The CDR3 DNA follows: TGCGCCAGCACCCCTGGGAATCCAGATACGCAGTATTTT. The encoded protein is CASTPGNPDTQYF. Full variable domain (missing parts from reference TRBV5-1 and TRBJ2-3): KAGVTQTPRYLIKTRGQQVTLSCSPISGHRSVSWYQQTPGQGLQFLFEYFSETQRNKGNFPGRFSGRQFSNSRSEMNVSTLELGDSALYLCASTPGNPDTQYFGPGTRLTVL.